This TCR beta chain comes out of a study of CD8 T cells in ankylosing spondylitis. Preparation of TCR beta libraries was done by quantitative 5'-RACE with molecular barcodes. TCRdb passed the 5' RACE reads through MiXCR, listing each CDR3 protein once. The sample contains about 350,000 distinct CDR3 sequences, 20% of which appear only once. The CDR3 is 17 amino acids. CDR1 and CDR2 (germline): MNHNS, SASEGT. V shed 5 bases and J 5 bases; nucleotides not matched to a gene: 8. The sample holds a few counts of this clonotype. V is TRBV6-1 and J is TRBJ2-1, with TRBD2 matching over 14 bases. The receptor comes from a male donor with ankylosing spondylitis or in good health (not recorded which). The sequencing sample was made of blood, either unsorted or a sorted T cell fraction (not recorded which). CDR3 protein: CASSTRLGLAGDNEQFF. The CDR3, as DNA: TGTGCCAGCAGTACCCGTTTGGGACTAGCGGGAGACAATGAGCAGTTCTTC.